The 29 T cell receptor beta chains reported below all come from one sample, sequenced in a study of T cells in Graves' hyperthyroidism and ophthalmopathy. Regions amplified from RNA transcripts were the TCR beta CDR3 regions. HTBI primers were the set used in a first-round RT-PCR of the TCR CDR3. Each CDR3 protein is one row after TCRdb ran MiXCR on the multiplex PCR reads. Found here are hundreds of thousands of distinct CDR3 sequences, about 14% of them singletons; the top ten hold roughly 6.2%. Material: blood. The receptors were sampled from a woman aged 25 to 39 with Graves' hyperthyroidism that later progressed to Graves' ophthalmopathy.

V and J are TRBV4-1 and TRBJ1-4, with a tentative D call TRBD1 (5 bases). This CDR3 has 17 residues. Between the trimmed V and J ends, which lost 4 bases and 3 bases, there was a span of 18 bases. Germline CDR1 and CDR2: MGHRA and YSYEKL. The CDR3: CASSRLQEETANEKLFF. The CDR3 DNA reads TGCGCCAGCAGCCGCTTACAGGAAGAAACAGCTAATGAAAAACTGTTTTTT.

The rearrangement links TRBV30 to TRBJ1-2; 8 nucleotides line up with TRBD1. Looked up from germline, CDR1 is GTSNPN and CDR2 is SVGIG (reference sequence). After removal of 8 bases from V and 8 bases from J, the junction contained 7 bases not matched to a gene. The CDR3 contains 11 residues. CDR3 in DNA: TGTGCCCGGACAGGGTTCGAAGGCTACACCTTC. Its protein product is CARTGFEGYTF.

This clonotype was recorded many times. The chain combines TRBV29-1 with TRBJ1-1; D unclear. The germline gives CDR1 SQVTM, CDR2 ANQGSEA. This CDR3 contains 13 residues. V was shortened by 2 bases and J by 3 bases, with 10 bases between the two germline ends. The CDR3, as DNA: TGCAGCGTTGAAAATACGGAGTACACTGAAGCTTTCTTT. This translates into CSVENTEYTEAFF.

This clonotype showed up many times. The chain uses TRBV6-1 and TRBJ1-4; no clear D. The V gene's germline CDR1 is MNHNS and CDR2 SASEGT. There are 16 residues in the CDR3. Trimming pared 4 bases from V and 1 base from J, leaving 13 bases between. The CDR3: CASSGMSGGTNEKLFF. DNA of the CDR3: TGTGCCAGCAGTGGAATGAGTGGAGGAACTAATGAAAAACTGTTTTTT.

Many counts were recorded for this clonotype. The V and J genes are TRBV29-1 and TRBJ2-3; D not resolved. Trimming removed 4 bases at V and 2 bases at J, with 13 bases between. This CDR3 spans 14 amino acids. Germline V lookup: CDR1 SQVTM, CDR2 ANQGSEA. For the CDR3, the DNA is TGCAGCGTTGTAAATCGGGCGAACACAGATACGCAGTATTTT. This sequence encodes CSVVNRANTDTQYF.

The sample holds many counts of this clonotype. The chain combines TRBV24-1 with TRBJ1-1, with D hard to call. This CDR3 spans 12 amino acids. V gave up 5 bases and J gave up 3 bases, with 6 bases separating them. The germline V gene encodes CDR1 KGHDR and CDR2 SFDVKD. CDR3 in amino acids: CATSGPDTEAFF. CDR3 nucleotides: TGTGCCACCAGTGGCCCCGACACTGAAGCTTTCTTT.

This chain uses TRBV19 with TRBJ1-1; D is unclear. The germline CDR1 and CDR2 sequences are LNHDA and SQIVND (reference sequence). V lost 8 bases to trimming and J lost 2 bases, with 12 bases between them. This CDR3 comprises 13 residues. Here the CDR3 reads CASHRTVNTEAFF. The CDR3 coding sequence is TGTGCCAGTCACCGGACGGTAAACACTGAAGCTTTCTTT.

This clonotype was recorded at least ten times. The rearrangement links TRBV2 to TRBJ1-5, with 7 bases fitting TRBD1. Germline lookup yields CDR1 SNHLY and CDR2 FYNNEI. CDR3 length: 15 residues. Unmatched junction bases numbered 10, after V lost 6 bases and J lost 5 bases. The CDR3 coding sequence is TGTGCCAGCAGAACCGGGACAGAGCTCTATCAGCCCCAGCATTTT. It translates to CASRTGTELYQPQHF.

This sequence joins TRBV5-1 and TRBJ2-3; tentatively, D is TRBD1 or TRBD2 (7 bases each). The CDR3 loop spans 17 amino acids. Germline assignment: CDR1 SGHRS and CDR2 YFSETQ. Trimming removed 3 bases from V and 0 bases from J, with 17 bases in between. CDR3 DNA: TGCGCCAGCAGCTCACCGGGGGGACAGCCTAGCACAGATACGCAGTATTTT. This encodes CASSSPGGQPSTDTQYF.

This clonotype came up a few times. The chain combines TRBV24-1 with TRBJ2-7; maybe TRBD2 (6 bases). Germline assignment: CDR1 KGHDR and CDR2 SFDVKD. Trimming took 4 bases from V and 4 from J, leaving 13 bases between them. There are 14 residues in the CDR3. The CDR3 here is CATSDSGDPYEQYF. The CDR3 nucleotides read TGTGCCACCAGTGACTCGGGAGACCCATACGAGCAGTACTTC.

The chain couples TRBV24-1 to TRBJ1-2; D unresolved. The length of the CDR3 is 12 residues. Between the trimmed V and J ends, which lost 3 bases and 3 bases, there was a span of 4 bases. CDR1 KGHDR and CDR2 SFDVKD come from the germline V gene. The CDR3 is CATSDGYYGYTF. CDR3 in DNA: TGTGCCACCAGTGATGGTTACTATGGCTACACCTTC.

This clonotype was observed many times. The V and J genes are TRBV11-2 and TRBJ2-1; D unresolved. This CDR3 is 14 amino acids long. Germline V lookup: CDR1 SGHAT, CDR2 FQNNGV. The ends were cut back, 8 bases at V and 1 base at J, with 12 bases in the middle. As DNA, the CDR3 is TGTGCCAGCGGTCTCTTGGTATCCTACAATGAGCAGTTCTTC. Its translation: CASGLLVSYNEQFF.

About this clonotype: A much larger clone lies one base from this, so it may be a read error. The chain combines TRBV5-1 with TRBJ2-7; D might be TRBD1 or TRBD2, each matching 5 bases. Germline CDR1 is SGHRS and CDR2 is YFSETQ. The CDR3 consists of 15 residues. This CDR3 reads CASRPGTASSYEHYF. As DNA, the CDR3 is TGCGCCAGCAGACCCGGGACGGCAAGCTCCTACGAGCACTACTTC.

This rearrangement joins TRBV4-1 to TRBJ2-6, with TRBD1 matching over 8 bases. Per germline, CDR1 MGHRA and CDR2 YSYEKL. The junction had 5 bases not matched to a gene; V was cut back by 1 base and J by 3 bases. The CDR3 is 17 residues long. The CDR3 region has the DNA TGCGCCAGCAGCCAAGCGGACAGGGTAGGTGGGGCCAACGTCCTGACTTTC. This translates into CASSQADRVGGANVLTF.

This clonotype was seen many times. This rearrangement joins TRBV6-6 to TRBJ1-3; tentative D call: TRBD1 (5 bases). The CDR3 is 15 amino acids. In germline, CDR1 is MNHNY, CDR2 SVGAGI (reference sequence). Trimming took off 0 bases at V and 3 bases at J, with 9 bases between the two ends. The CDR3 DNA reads TGTGCCAGCAGTTACTCGAGGGGAGGTGGAAACACCATATATTTT. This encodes CASSYSRGGGNTIYF.

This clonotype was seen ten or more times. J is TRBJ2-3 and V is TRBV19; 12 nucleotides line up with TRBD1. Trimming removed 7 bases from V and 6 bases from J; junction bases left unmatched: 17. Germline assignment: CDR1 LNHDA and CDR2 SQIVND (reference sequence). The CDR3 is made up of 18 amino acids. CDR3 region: CASNPGQGAHRLVDTQYF. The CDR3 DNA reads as TGTGCCAGTAATCCGGGACAGGGGGCGCATCGACTTGTGGATACGCAGTATTTT.

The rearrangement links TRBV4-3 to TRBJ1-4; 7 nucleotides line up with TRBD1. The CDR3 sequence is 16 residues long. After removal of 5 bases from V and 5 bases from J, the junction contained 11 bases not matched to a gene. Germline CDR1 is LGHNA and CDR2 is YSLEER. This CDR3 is CASSDAEGTENEKLFF. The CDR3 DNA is TGCGCCAGCAGCGATGCAGAGGGGACAGAAAATGAAAAACTGTTTTTT.

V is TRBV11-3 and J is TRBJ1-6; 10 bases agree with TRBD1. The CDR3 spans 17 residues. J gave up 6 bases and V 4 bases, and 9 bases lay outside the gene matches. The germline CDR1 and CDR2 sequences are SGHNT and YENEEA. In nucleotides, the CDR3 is TGTGCCAGCAGCTCATACCTCCGGGACAGGGGTAATTCACCCCTCCACTTT. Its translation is CASSSYLRDRGNSPLHF.

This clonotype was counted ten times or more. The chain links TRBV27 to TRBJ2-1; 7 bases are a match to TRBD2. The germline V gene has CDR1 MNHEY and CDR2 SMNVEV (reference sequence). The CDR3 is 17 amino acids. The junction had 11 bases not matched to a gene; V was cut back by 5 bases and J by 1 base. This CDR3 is CASSTRERDSSYNEQFF. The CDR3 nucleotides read TGTGCCAGCAGTACCCGGGAGCGGGACTCGTCCTACAATGAGCAGTTCTTC.

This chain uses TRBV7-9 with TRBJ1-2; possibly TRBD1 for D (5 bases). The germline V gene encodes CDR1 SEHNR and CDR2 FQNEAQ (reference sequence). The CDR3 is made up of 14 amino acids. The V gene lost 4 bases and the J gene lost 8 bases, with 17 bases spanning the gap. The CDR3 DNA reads TGTGCCAGCAGCTCGACAGTGGCCGGAGAAGGCTACACCTTC. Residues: CASSSTVAGEGYTF. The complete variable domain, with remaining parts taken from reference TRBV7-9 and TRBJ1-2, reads DTGVSQNPRHKITKRGQNVTFRCDPISEHNRLYWYRQTLGQGPEFLTYFQNEAQLEKSRLLSDRFSAERPKGSFSTLEIQRTEQGDSAMYLCASSSTVAGEGYTFGSGTRLTVV.

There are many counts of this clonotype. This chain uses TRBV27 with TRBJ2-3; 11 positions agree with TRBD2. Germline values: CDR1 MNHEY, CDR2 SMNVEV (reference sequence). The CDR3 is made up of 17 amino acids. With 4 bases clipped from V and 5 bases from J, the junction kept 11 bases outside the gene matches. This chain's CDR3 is CASSWGIAGGPGDTQYF. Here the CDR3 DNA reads TGTGCCAGCAGTTGGGGAATAGCGGGAGGGCCCGGAGATACGCAGTATTTT.

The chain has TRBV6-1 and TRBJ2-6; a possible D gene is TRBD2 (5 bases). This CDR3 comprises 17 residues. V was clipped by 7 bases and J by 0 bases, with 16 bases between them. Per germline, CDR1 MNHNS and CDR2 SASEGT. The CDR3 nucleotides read TGTGCCAGCATAAGGAGAGGGATAAGCTCTGGGGCCAACGTCCTGACTTTC. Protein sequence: CASIRRGISSGANVLTF.

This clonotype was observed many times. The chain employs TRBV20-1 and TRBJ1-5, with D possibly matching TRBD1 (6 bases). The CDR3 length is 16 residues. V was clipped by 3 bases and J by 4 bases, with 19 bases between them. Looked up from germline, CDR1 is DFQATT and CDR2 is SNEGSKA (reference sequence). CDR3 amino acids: CSARGGTSTKNQPQHF. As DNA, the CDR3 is TGCAGTGCTAGGGGGGGGACAAGCACCAAAAATCAGCCCCAGCATTTT.

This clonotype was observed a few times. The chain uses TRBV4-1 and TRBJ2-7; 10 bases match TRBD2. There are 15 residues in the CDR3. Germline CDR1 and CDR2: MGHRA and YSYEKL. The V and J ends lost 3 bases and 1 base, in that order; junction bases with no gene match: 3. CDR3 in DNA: TGCGCCAGCAGCCAGAATAGCGGGAGGTCCTACGAGCAGTACTTC. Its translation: CASSQNSGRSYEQYF.

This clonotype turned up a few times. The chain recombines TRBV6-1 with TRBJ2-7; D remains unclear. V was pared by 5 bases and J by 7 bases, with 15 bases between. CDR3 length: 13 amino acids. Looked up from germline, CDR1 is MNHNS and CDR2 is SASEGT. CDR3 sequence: CASSSFLLGEQYF. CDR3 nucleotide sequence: TGTGCCAGCAGTTCCTTCTTACTGGGAGAGCAGTACTTC.

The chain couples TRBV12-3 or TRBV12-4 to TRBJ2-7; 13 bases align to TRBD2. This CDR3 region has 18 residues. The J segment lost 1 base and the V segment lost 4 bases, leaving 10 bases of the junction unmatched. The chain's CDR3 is CASSSGTSGASDSYEQYF. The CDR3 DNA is TGTGCCAGCAGTTCCGGGACTAGCGGGGCCAGCGATTCCTACGAGCAGTACTTC.

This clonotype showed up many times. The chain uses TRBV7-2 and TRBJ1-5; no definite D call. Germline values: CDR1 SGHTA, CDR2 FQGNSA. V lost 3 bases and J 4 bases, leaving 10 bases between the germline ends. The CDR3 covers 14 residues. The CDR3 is CASSFFPTNQPQHF. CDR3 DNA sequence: TGTGCCAGCAGCTTCTTTCCCACGAATCAGCCCCAGCATTTT.

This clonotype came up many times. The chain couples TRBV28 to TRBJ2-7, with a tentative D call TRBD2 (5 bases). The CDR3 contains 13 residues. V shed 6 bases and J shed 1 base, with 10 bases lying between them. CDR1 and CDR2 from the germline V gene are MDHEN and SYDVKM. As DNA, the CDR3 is TGTGCCAGCAGAACTTCGGGGTCCTACGAGCAGTACTTC. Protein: CASRTSGSYEQYF.

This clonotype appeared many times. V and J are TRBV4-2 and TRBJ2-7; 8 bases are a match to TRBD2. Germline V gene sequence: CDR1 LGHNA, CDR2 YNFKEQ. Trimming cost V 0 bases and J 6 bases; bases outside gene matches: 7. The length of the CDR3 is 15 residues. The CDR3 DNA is TGTGCCAGCAGCCAAGATCCGCGGGAGGACCGCGAGCAGTACTTC. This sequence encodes CASSQDPREDREQYF.